This is a list of T cell receptor beta chains from one sample in a study of T cell changes during pregnancy in multiple sclerosis. Measured with immunoSEQ multiplex PCR; TCRdb has only the in-frame clones, and not every one. This table holds approximately 79,000 clones, just under 95% found once. This specimen was peripheral blood, taken in the second trimester of pregnancy. The receptor source for this set is a female donor in good health, enrolled as a control in a pregnancy study. CDR3s include the opening cysteine and the closing phenylalanine or tryptophan. A D gene is named only where the DNA matches it firmly. Rows give clone size only sometimes, using once, few, many, or a class for an expanded clone.

d_gene	v_gene	j_gene	abundance	CDR3aa	CDR3nt
-	TRBV5-1	TRBJ2-3	-	CASSPQTSTDTQYF	TGCGCCAGCAGCCCCCAGACTAGCACAGATACGCAGTATTTT
TRBD1	TRBV5-1	TRBJ2-5	-	CASSLTGVVKETQYF	TGCGCCAGCAGCTTGACAGGGGTTGTTAAAGAGACCCAGTACTTC
-	TRBV30	TRBJ1-1	-	CAWSGRVGFLNEAFF	TGTGCCTGGAGTGGCAGGGTAGGGTTCTTGAATGAAGCTTTCTTT
-	TRBV7-3	TRBJ2-2	-	CASSLTTFPGELFF	TGTGCCAGCAGCTTGACTACGTTCCCCGGGGAGCTGTTTTTT
TRBD2	TRBV9	TRBJ2-3	-	CASSGGGGTDTQYF	TGTGCCAGCAGCGGCGGGGGGGGCACAGATACGCAGTATTTT
-	TRBV5-5	TRBJ2-7	-	CASSSWGVGGSYEQYF	TGTGCCAGCAGCTCGTGGGGGGTAGGTGGCTCCTACGAGCAGTACTTC
TRBD1	TRBV27	TRBJ2-7	-	CASSPGTGQPYEQYF	TGTGCCAGCAGCCCTGGGACAGGGCAGCCCTACGAGCAGTACTTC
TRBD1	TRBV6-1	TRBJ1-6	-	CASKSGTANSPLHF	TGTGCCAGCAAATCTGGGACAGCTAATTCACCCCTCCACTTT
TRBD2	TRBV11-2	TRBJ2-3	-	CASSLEGLAGVTDTQYF	TGTGCCAGCAGCTTAGAAGGACTAGCGGGGGTCACAGATACGCAGTATTTT
-	TRBV4-2	TRBJ1-5	-	CASSQAPGDSNQPQHF	TGTGCCAGCAGCCAAGCCCCAGGGGATAGCAATCAGCCCCAGCATTTT
-	TRBV9	TRBJ1-3	-	CASSEDRLSSGNTIYF	TGTGCCAGCAGTGAGGACAGACTGAGCTCTGGAAACACCATATATTTT
TRBD2	TRBV5-4	TRBJ2-7	-	CASSLGYGGLAISQYF	TGTGCCAGCAGCTTGGGTTATGGAGGACTAGCGATATCACAGTACTTC
TRBD1	TRBV4-1	TRBJ2-7	-	CASSRRTGGEFIGEQYF	TGCGCCAGCAGCCGACGGACAGGGGGAGAATTTATTGGCGAGCAGTACTTC
TRBD2	TRBV9	TRBJ2-1	once	CASSVRTSGSNEQFF	TGTGCCAGCAGCGTCCGGACTAGCGGAAGCAATGAGCAGTTCTTC
-	TRBV20-1	TRBJ2-5	-	CSAIRETQYF	TGCAGTGCTATTCGAGAGACCCAGTACTTC
-	TRBV5-6	TRBJ1-6	-	CASSRIGSPLHF	TGTGCCAGCAGCCGAATCGGGTCACCCCTCCACTTT
-	TRBV4-3	TRBJ1-1	-	CASSRTGLGDTEAFF	TGCGCCAGCAGCCGGACTGGGTTGGGAGACACTGAAGCTTTCTTT
-	TRBV11-1	TRBJ2-1	-	CASSILFSSYNEQFF	TGTGCCAGCAGCATCTTATTTAGCTCCTACAATGAGCAGTTCTTC
TRBD2	TRBV11-3	TRBJ2-7	-	CASSFGTSGGLYEQYF	TGTGCCAGCAGCTTTGGCACTAGCGGGGGGTTATACGAGCAGTACTTC
-	TRBV10-1	TRBJ1-1	-	CASSDKAGGRDTEAFF	TGCGCCAGCAGTGATAAAGCTGGGGGCAGGGACACTGAAGCTTTCTTT
TRBD2	TRBV13	TRBJ2-1	-	CASSNSGGAYDEQFF	TGTGCCAGCAGCAATAGCGGGGGGGCATACGATGAGCAGTTCTTC
TRBD1	TRBV29-1	TRBJ2-7	-	CSAEIGQGGYEQYF	TGCAGCGCCGAGATAGGACAGGGTGGCTACGAGCAGTACTTC
-	TRBV7-2	TRBJ1-5	-	CASSLVPGSNQPQHF	TGTGCCAGCAGCTTAGTCCCAGGGAGCAATCAGCCCCAGCATTTT
-	TRBV5-1	TRBJ1-2	-	CASSLSATLPAYGYTF	TGCGCCAGCAGCTTGTCTGCGACTCTACCGGCTTATGGCTACACCTTC
-	TRBV5-4	TRBJ1-2	-	CASSSTGLFGYTF	TGTGCCAGCAGCTCTACAGGGTTGTTTGGCTACACCTTC
TRBD1	TRBV27	TRBJ1-1	-	CASRRTGVNTEAFF	TGTGCCAGCAGACGGACAGGGGTGAACACTGAAGCTTTCTTT
-	TRBV27	TRBJ1-6	few	CASGPYNSPLHF	TGTGCCAGCGGCCCCTATAATTCACCCCTCCACTTT
-	TRBV7-2	TRBJ1-2	-	CASSFSGFYGYTF	TGTGCCAGCAGCTTCTCGGGATTCTATGGCTACACCTTC
TRBD2	TRBV7-2	TRBJ2-3	-	CASSSPPLAGHTDTQYF	TGTGCCAGCAGCTCTCCACCCTTAGCGGGGCACACAGATACGCAGTATTTT
TRBD2	TRBV5-6	TRBJ2-3	-	CASSLSARLAGGLTDTQYF	TGTGCCAGCAGCCTTAGTGCCCGACTAGCGGGGGGGTTGACAGATACGCAGTATTTT
-	TRBV19	TRBJ1-2	-	CASRGTLGYTF	TGTGCCAGTAGGGGCACCCTTGGCTACACCTTC
TRBD1	TRBV5-1	TRBJ2-2	-	CASSLDRGSGELFF	TGCGCCAGCAGCTTGGACAGGGGGAGCGGGGAGCTGTTTTTT
TRBD2	TRBV7-9	TRBJ2-6	-	CASSPRGGAPGSGANVLTF	TGTGCCAGCAGCCCCCGGGGAGGGGCCCCTGGCTCTGGGGCCAACGTCCTGACTTTC
TRBD1	TRBV6-6	TRBJ1-6	-	CASSPGTAKFPLHF	TGTGCCAGCAGCCCCGGGACAGCCAAATTCCCCCTCCACTTT
TRBD2	TRBV11-2	TRBJ2-2	-	CASSSTSGRVTGELFF	TGTGCCAGCAGCTCTACTAGCGGACGAGTAACCGGGGAGCTGTTTTTT
-	TRBV5-6	TRBJ2-7	-	CASSPKATGWTYEQYF	TGTGCCAGCAGCCCTAAGGCAACAGGGTGGACCTACGAGCAGTACTTC
-	TRBV5-6	TRBJ1-2	-	CASSSAGAYGYTF	TGTGCCAGCAGCTCGGCAGGGGCCTATGGCTACACCTTC
TRBD2	TRBV5-1	TRBJ2-1	-	CASSFGTSRDNEQFF	TGCGCCAGCAGCTTTGGGACTAGCAGGGACAATGAGCAGTTCTTC
-	TRBV30	TRBJ2-1	-	CAWGTGTPNNEQFF	TGTGCCTGGGGCACCGGGACTCCTAACAATGAGCAGTTCTTC
TRBD1	TRBV5-4	TRBJ1-2	-	CASSPRGYGYTF	TGTGCCAGCAGTCCCAGGGGGTATGGCTACACCTTC
-	TRBV30	TRBJ2-1	-	CAWSPLRGEQFF	TGTGCCTGGAGCCCCTTGCGGGGAGAGCAGTTCTTC
-	TRBV4-1	TRBJ2-7	-	CASSQGGRGPHYEQYF	TGCGCCAGCAGCCAAGGGGGAAGGGGCCCCCACTACGAGCAGTACTTC
TRBD1	TRBV28	TRBJ1-2	-	CASSFQTGSGYTF	TGTGCCAGCAGTTTCCAGACAGGGAGTGGCTACACCTTC
-	TRBV19	TRBJ1-1	-	CASSIGYPGAFF	TGTGCCAGTAGTATTGGGTATCCGGGGGCTTTCTTT
-	TRBV7-2	TRBJ1-6	once	CASSPHQGRGYNSPLHF	TGTGCCAGCAGCCCACATCAGGGGAGGGGATATAATTCACCCCTCCACTTT